One and the same sample provided the 32 T cell receptor beta chains below, sequenced in a study of blood T cell repertoires in COVID-19. Assay: immunoSEQ multiplex PCR; the TCRdb copy retains only in-frame clones and omits some. The sample has around 250,000 clones; roughly 82% are singletons. Source material: PBMCs or T cells enriched from blood (not recorded which). The receptors were sampled from a woman aged 45-59 years who had recovered from COVID-19.

V usage is TRBV30 and J usage is TRBJ1-1; 7 bases map to TRBD1. V was clipped by 8 bases and J by 1 base; unmatched bases: 19. The CDR3 is 17 residues long. CDR1 and CDR2 from the germline V gene are GTSNPN and SVGIG (reference sequence). CDR3 in DNA: TGTGCCGGAGAGGGGGGCAGGGGACAGCGCTCGAACACTGAAGCTTTCTTT. Amino acid sequence: CAGEGGRGQRSNTEAFF.

This clone was observed a single time. The chain employs TRBV12-5 and TRBJ2-1, with 9 nucleotides matching TRBD2. Germline V gene lookup returns CDR1 LGHNT and CDR2 FRNRAP. The CDR3 has 16 amino acids. Trimming removed 2 bases from V and 7 bases from J; junction bases left unmatched: 9. The CDR3 here is CASGLRSSGENNEQFF. CDR3 DNA: TGTGCTAGTGGTTTGAGATCTAGCGGGGAAAATAATGAGCAGTTCTTC.

The chain uses TRBV2 and TRBJ1-1; maybe TRBD1 (6 bases). The ends were cut back, 2 bases at V and 1 base at J, with 11 bases in the middle. The CDR3 is made up of 15 amino acids. Per the germline V gene, CDR1 is SNHLY and CDR2 is FYNNEI. CDR3 sequence reads: CASSEYSRGNTEAFF. The CDR3 DNA reads as TGTGCCAGCAGTGAATACTCCAGGGGGAACACTGAAGCTTTCTTT.

This chain uses TRBV4-2 with TRBJ1-4; 7 bases match TRBD1. Germline V gives CDR1 LGHNA, CDR2 YNFKEQ. The CDR3 spans 15 residues. J lost 6 bases, V lost 5 bases, and 9 bases had no gene match. The CDR3 DNA reads TGTGCCAGCAGCTATACAGGGGTAAAAGATGAAAAACTGTTTTTT. Amino acids: CASSYTGVKDEKLFF.

The chain employs TRBV19 and TRBJ1-5; 7 bases are a match to TRBD1. The CDR3 is 14 residues long. J gave up 6 bases and V 5 bases, and 7 bases lay outside the gene matches. Germline-derived CDR1 and CDR2 are LNHDA and SQIVND (reference sequence). CDR3 sequence (DNA): TGTGCCAGTAGTTCGACAGGGTTCCCTCAGCCCCAGCATTTT. Translated: CASSSTGFPQPQHF.

The chain employs TRBV11-2 and TRBJ1-5; a possible D gene is TRBD1 (6 bases). V was trimmed by 0 bases and J by 3 bases, leaving 9 bases between them. CDR3 length: 15 amino acids. Germline values: CDR1 SGHAT, CDR2 FQNNGV. CDR3 sequence reads: CASSLEQGYNQPQHF. The CDR3 nucleotides read TGTGCCAGCAGCTTAGAACAGGGCTACAATCAGCCCCAGCATTTT.

V gene TRBV5-1 combines with J gene TRBJ2-7; 12 bases align to TRBD2. Germline CDR1 SGHRS, CDR2 YFSETQ. The CDR3 runs to 15 residues. V shed 0 bases, J shed 6 bases, and the junction held 4 bases outside the gene matches. The CDR3 protein is CASSLGLAGVREQYF. In DNA form, the CDR3 reads TGCGCCAGCAGCTTGGGACTAGCGGGAGTGCGCGAGCAGTACTTC.

This clone was counted between two and nine times. The chain recombines TRBV7-5 with TRBJ1-2. TRBV7-5 is termed a pseudogene. This CDR3 is built from 17 residues. This CDR3 reads CARSLVGKQDYNYGYTF. CDR3 nucleotide sequence: TGTGCCAGAAGCTTAGTTGGTAAGCAAGACTATAACTATGGCTACACCTTC.

V and J are TRBV4-3 and TRBJ1-2, with 7 bases identical to TRBD1. Germline-derived CDR1 and CDR2 are LGHNA and YSLEER. The V gene end was trimmed by 4 bases and the J gene end by 4 bases; junction bases not matched to a gene: 9. CDR3 length: 15 residues. The CDR3, as DNA: TGCGCCAGCAGCCCGCGAACAGGGGACCGCTATGGCTACACCTTC. This encodes CASSPRTGDRYGYTF.

V is TRBV29-1 and J is TRBJ1-3; a possible D gene is TRBD1 (5 bases). This CDR3 is built from 13 residues. Germline CDR1 and CDR2: SQVTM and ANQGSEA. V gave up 7 bases and J gave up 2 bases, with 12 bases separating them. The CDR3 region is CSAGQPPGNTIYF. CDR3 DNA sequence: TGCAGCGCCGGACAACCCCCTGGAAACACCATATATTTT. The full variable domain, rest sourced from reference TRBV29-1 and TRBJ1-3, is SAVISQKPSRDICQRGTSLTIQCQVDSQVTMMFWYRQQPGQSLTLIATANQGSEATYESGFVIDKFPISRPNLTFSTLTVSNMSPEDSSIYLCSAGQPPGNTIYFGEGSWLTVV.

The rearrangement uses TRBV11-3 and TRBJ2-2, with TRBD1 matching 9 bases. Germline CDR1 is SGHNT and CDR2 is YENEEA. The CDR3 covers 15 residues. The junction had 6 bases not matched to a gene; V was cut back by 5 bases and J by 5 bases. CDR3 sequence (DNA): TGTGCCAGCAGCGAAGGACAGGGGAGGACCGGGGAGCTGTTTTTT. Protein sequence: CASSEGQGRTGELFF. The variable domain in full, completed from reference TRBV11-3 and TRBJ2-2, reads EAGVVQSPRYKIIEKKQPVAFWCNPISGHNTLYWYLQNLGQGPELLIRYENEEAVDDSQLPKDRFSAERLKGVDSTLKIQPAELGDSAVYLCASSEGQGRTGELFFGEGSRLTVL.

The V gene is TRBV9, the J gene TRBJ2-1, with a weak D call TRBD2 (6 bases). Per germline, CDR1 SGDLS and CDR2 YYNGEE. CDR3 size: 15 residues. Trimming took off 3 bases at V and 0 bases at J, with 10 bases between the two ends. As DNA, the CDR3 is TGTGCCAGCAGCGGGGACTCCAGCTCCTACAATGAGCAGTTCTTC. Protein sequence: CASSGDSSSYNEQFF.

This clone has a single count. This chain joins TRBV7-8 and TRBJ2-7; 13 bases fit TRBD2. The CDR3 covers 16 residues. CDR1 SGHVS and CDR2 FQNEAQ come from the germline V gene. Trimming took 4 bases from V and 3 from J; bases not matched to a gene: 6. CDR3: CASSSVGLAGDYEQYF. The CDR3 DNA reads TGTGCCAGCAGCTCCGTAGGACTAGCGGGAGACTACGAGCAGTACTTC.

V gene TRBV7-3 combines with J gene TRBJ1-1, with D unresolved. V lost 4 bases to trimming and J lost 1 base, with 13 bases between them. Germline V gene sequence: CDR1 SGHTA, CDR2 FQGTGA. This CDR3 contains 15 residues. The CDR3 spells CASSSNGIANTEAFF. The CDR3 DNA follows: TGTGCCAGCAGCTCAAACGGCATAGCGAACACTGAAGCTTTCTTT.

The chain employs TRBV19 and TRBJ2-2, with TRBD2 identical over 15 bases. The CDR3 extends over 17 amino acids. CDR1 is LNHDA, CDR2 SQIVND, per germline (reference sequence). The CDR3 coding sequence is TGTGCTACTCCGGGACTAGCGGGGGGACTGAACACCGGGGAGCTGTTTTTT. Its translation: CATPGLAGGLNTGELFF.

This clone was seen just once. J is TRBJ1-2 and V is TRBV4-3; D may be TRBD1 (6 bases). Trimming took off 4 bases at V and 2 bases at J, with 17 bases between the two ends. CDR3 size: 16 residues. Germline V lookup: CDR1 LGHNA, CDR2 YSLEER. The CDR3 DNA reads TGCGCCAGCAGCCCCTGGAGAGTTACAGGGAACTATGGCTACACCTTC. Amino acids: CASSPWRVTGNYGYTF.

The rearrangement uses TRBV28 and TRBJ2-3; 7 bases are a match to TRBD1. V lost 5 bases to trimming and J lost 10 bases; unmatched junction nucleotides: 15. The CDR3 covers 15 residues. From germline, CDR1 is MDHEN and CDR2 SYDVKM. The DNA of the CDR3 is TGTGCCAGCAGTCCAAGACAGGGATTAAGTGTGGCGCAGTATTTT. This encodes CASSPRQGLSVAQYF.

This rearrangement joins TRBV21-1 to TRBJ1-1. TRBV21-1 is given as a pseudogene. The CDR3 is 13 residues long. As DNA, the CDR3 is TGTGCCAGACCTCGGGGGAGGGACACTGAAGCTTTCTTT. It translates to CARPRGRDTEAFF.

In this sample, this clone turned up a few times. This chain joins TRBV5-4 and TRBJ2-3; 10 nucleotides align to TRBD2. CDR3 length equals 15 residues. Trimming took 1 base from V and 4 from J; bases not matched to a gene: 3. Per the germline V gene, CDR1 is SGHNT and CDR2 is YYREEE (reference sequence). In nucleotides, the CDR3 is TGTGCCAGCAGCTTGAAACTAGCGGGACCAGATACGCAGTATTTT. Amino acids: CASSLKLAGPDTQYF.

The V call is TRBV2, the J call TRBJ2-3, with D uncertain. The V end lost 4 bases, the J end lost 11 bases, and 13 bases lay between the germline ends. From germline, CDR1 is SNHLY and CDR2 FYNNEI. This CDR3 spans 12 amino acids. The CDR3 is CASSGLPSGQYF. The DNA of the CDR3 is TGTGCCAGCAGTGGCTTACCTTCGGGGCAGTATTTT.

Concerning this clone: In the same sample, other DNA sequences code for this CDR3. The genes are TRBV28 and TRBJ2-6, with D uncertain. This CDR3 contains 14 residues. V was pared by 3 bases and J by 0 bases, with 3 bases between. Germline CDR1 is MDHEN and CDR2 is SYDVKM. The CDR3 loop reads CASSLSSGANVLTF. The DNA of the CDR3 is TGTGCCAGCAGTTTGAGCTCTGGGGCCAACGTCCTGACTTTC.

This rearrangement joins TRBV18 to TRBJ2-3; 8 nucleotides align to TRBD1. The CDR3 contains 16 residues. Trimming removed 6 bases from V and 5 bases from J; junction bases left unmatched: 13. Germline loops: CDR1 KGHSH, CDR2 LQKENI. The chain's CDR3 is CASSLDRDRTQDTQYF. The CDR3, as DNA: TGTGCCAGCTCGCTAGACCGGGACAGGACCCAAGATACGCAGTATTTT. Full variable domain (remainder filled in from reference TRBV18 and TRBJ2-3): NAGVMQNPRHLVRRRGQEARLRCSPMKGHSHVYWYRQLPEEGLKFMVYLQKENIIDESGMPKERFSAEFPKEGPSILRIQQVVRGDSAAYFCASSLDRDRTQDTQYFGPGTRLTVL.

The chain employs TRBV6-2 or TRBV6-3 and TRBJ2-7; weak D call: TRBD1 (5 bases). The CDR3 runs to 14 residues. Looked up from germline, CDR1 is MNHEY and CDR2 is SVGEGT. The germline V and J ends were trimmed by 5 bases and 6 bases, with 17 bases remaining between them. The CDR3 DNA follows: TGTGCCAGCAGTCCCGGGCTTATCAGGGCCGAGCAGTACTTC. Translating gives CASSPGLIRAEQYF.

The genes are TRBV25-1 and TRBJ1-1, with D possibly being TRBD1 (5 bases). Germline lookup yields CDR1 MGHDK and CDR2 SYGVNS. There are 13 residues in the CDR3. V was trimmed by 1 base and J by 5 bases, leaving 8 bases between them. Written as DNA, the CDR3 is TGTGCCAGCAGTGAATTCGGGGGGACTGAAGCTTTCTTT. Amino acids: CASSEFGGTEAFF.

The V and J genes are TRBV6-2 or TRBV6-3 and TRBJ2-3, with D perhaps matching TRBD2 (5 bases). The CDR3 has 15 residues. Trimming stripped 2 bases from V and 0 bases from J, with 9 bases between. Germline V gives CDR1 MNHEY, CDR2 SVGEGT. The chain's CDR3 is CASSYLRGSTDTQYF. DNA of the CDR3: TGTGCCAGCAGTTACCTTCGGGGAAGCACAGATACGCAGTATTTT.

The chain has TRBV19 and TRBJ2-3; 9 bases map to TRBD2. Germline V gene lookup returns CDR1 LNHDA and CDR2 SQIVND (reference sequence). Trimming took 4 bases from V and 2 from J; bases not matched to a gene: 4. The CDR3 loop spans 15 amino acids. The CDR3 sequence: CASSRAGGLTDTQYF. The DNA for the CDR3 is TGTGCCAGTAGTAGAGCGGGAGGTCTCACAGATACGCAGTATTTT.

The J gene is TRBJ1-2, the V gene TRBV4-3; 8 bases agree with TRBD1. This CDR3 spans 16 amino acids. The V and J ends lost 3 bases and 1 base, in that order; junction bases with no gene match: 7. Looked up from germline, CDR1 is LGHNA and CDR2 is YSLEER. The CDR3 bases are TGCGCCAGCAGCCAGTTCCAGGGGGCCTTTAACTATGGCTACACCTTC. It translates to CASSQFQGAFNYGYTF.

The sample holds one count of this clone. The chain couples TRBV6-5 to TRBJ1-1; 8 bases map to TRBD1. Looked up from germline, CDR1 is MNHEY and CDR2 is SVGAGI. The junction had 4 bases not matched to a gene; V was cut back by 5 bases and J by 5 bases. The CDR3 extends over 13 amino acids. The CDR3 nucleotides are TGTGCCAGCAGTCCAGACAGGGGAACTGAAGCTTTCTTT. Its translation: CASSPDRGTEAFF.

The rearrangement links TRBV6-1 to TRBJ1-2; unclear D gene. CDR1 is MNHNS and CDR2 is SASEGT in the germline V gene. Trimming shortened V by 1 base and J by 2 bases, and 11 bases separated the two germline ends. The CDR3 extends over 15 amino acids. CDR3 sequence reads: CASSEGVAANYGYTF. Here the CDR3 DNA reads TGTGCCAGCAGTGAAGGGGTGGCGGCGAACTATGGCTACACCTTC.

The rearrangement uses TRBV27 and TRBJ1-1; D is unclear. With 0 bases removed from V and 3 bases from J, the gap between germline ends came to 5 bases. This CDR3 has 13 residues. CDR1 and CDR2 (germline): MNHEY, SMNVEV (reference sequence). In DNA, the CDR3 is TGTGCCAGCAGTTTATCGACTTACACTGAAGCTTTCTTT. Encoded protein: CASSLSTYTEAFF.

CDR3 DNA sequence: TGTGCCTGGAGTCGGGGGGGCCCAGAGACCCAGTACTTC. Encoded protein: CAWSRGGPETQYF. The V call is TRBV30, the J call TRBJ2-5, with TRBD2 matching 8 bases. The CDR3 is made up of 13 amino acids. The germline V gene has CDR1 GTSNPN and CDR2 SVGIG (reference sequence). V trimming: 2 bases; J trimming: 4 bases; junction bases outside the gene matches: 3.

The chain employs TRBV18 and TRBJ2-2; 11 bases agree with TRBD2. CDR1 and CDR2 from the germline V gene are KGHSH and LQKENI. Trimming cost V 8 bases and J 5 bases; bases outside gene matches: 10. There are 16 residues in the CDR3. Written as DNA, the CDR3 is TGTGCCAGCCCCGGTCGGCTAGCGGGAGGTACCGGGGAGCTGTTTTTT. It yields the protein CASPGRLAGGTGELFF.